The 6 T cell receptor beta chains listed next were all sequenced from one sample in a study of cytomegalovirus exposure and HLA in healthy donors. The PCR made use of 60 Vbeta and 13 Jbeta primers. The data were produced by immunoSEQ multiplex PCR, yet TCRdb's version contains in-frame clones alone and is incomplete. The data hold fewer than 200,000 clones, with roughly 8.7% observed a single time. Sequencing was done on a sample of PBMCs. All receptors come from a woman in her twenties or thirties in good health and CMV-seropositive.

The rearrangement links TRBV11-2 to TRBJ2-2; TRBD2 matches at 12 bases. V shed 6 bases and J 6 bases; nucleotides not matched to a gene: 5. This CDR3 is 15 amino acids long. Germline CDR1 is SGHAT and CDR2 is FQNNGV. The CDR3 is CASRSSGRAPGELFF. The CDR3 nucleotides read TGTGCCAGCAGATCTAGCGGGAGGGCCCCCGGGGAGCTGTTTTTT.

This clone has a handful of counts. V and J are TRBV30 and TRBJ2-3, with TRBD2 matching over 10 bases. The CDR3 spans 14 residues. Looked up from germline, CDR1 is GTSNPN and CDR2 is SVGIG (reference sequence). V was pared by 3 bases and J by 0 bases, with 0 bases of the junction left unmatched. The CDR3 sequence: CAWRTSGSTDTQYF. CDR3 in DNA: TGTGCCTGGAGGACTAGCGGGAGCACAGATACGCAGTATTTT. Looking up the rest from reference TRBV30 and TRBJ2-3 gives the full variable domain: SQTIHQWPATLVQPVGSPLSLECTVEGTSNPNLYWYRQAAGRGLQLLFYSVGIGQISSEVPQNLSASRPQDRQFILSSKKLLLSDSGFYLCAWRTSGSTDTQYFGPGTRLTVL.

The chain combines TRBV4-1 with TRBJ2-2, with D maybe TRBD1 (6 bases). Germline V lookup: CDR1 MGHRA, CDR2 YSYEKL. The CDR3 loop spans 16 amino acids. The V and J ends lost 6 bases and 4 bases respectively, with 18 bases between them. Here the CDR3 reads CASSRSRAGVTGELFF. CDR3 in DNA: TGCGCCAGCAGTCGAAGTAGGGCAGGGGTCACCGGGGAGCTGTTTTTT.

This chain connects TRBV6-1 to TRBJ1-1; TRBD1 is a possible D gene (5 bases). The CDR3 covers 14 residues. The germline V gene encodes CDR1 MNHNS and CDR2 SASEGT. V lost 3 bases, J lost 0 bases, and 8 bases lay in between. DNA of the CDR3: TGTGCCAGCAGTGAGCAGGGAATGAACACTGAAGCTTTCTTT. Protein product: CASSEQGMNTEAFF.

This clone was counted between two and nine times. The chain joins TRBV5-6 to TRBJ2-5, with TRBD2 as a possible D gene (6 bases). The last part of the DNA fits TRBJ2-7 better; the J call may be wrong. The CDR3 is 19 residues long. The germline V gene has CDR1 SGHDT and CDR2 YYEEEE. The CDR3: CASSSEDGTSDVSSYEQYF. The CDR3 nucleotides are TGTGCCAGCAGCTCGGAGGATGGGACTTCCGACGTCAGCTCCTACGAGCAGTACTTC.

This clone was seen a single time. The J gene is TRBJ2-5, the V gene TRBV7-9; 11 positions match TRBD2. Looked up from germline, CDR1 is SEHNR and CDR2 is FQNEAQ (reference sequence). CDR3 size: 15 residues. Trimming removed 7 bases from V and 5 bases from J; junction bases left unmatched: 9. CDR3 nucleotide sequence: TGTGCCAGCACCCCACTAGCGGGAGATTGGGAGACCCAGTACTTC. Protein sequence: CASTPLAGDWETQYF.